Each of the 9 T cell receptor beta chains below was sequenced from the same sample in a study of blood T cell repertoires in COVID-19. Generated by immunoSEQ multiplex PCR, the TCRdb table keeps only in-frame clones and is missing some. Of 30,000 to 35,000 clones in the sample, 70% to 85% were seen once. Source material: peripheral blood. The source is a woman in her sixties or seventies with acute or convalescent COVID-19.

This chain links TRBV7-9 with TRBJ2-7, with D maybe TRBD1 (5 bases). In germline, CDR1 is SEHNR, CDR2 FQNEAQ (reference sequence). The CDR3 spans 14 residues. Trimming pared 3 bases from V and 3 bases from J, leaving 12 bases between. In nucleotides, the CDR3 is TGTGCCAGCAGCTTTCCAGGGTCGGTCTACGAGCAGTACTTC. Its protein product is CASSFPGSVYEQYF.

The chain has TRBV2 and TRBJ2-1, with TRBD1 matching 7 bases. The V segment lost 7 bases and the J segment 9 bases; nucleotides outside the gene matches: 6. This CDR3 is 12 amino acids long. Germline CDR1 reads SNHLY; CDR2 reads FYNNEI. The CDR3 DNA follows: TGTGCCAGCACTGTACAGGGGCTTGAGCAGTTCTTC. Its protein product is CASTVQGLEQFF.

This clone was picked up one time. The CDR3 spells CASSRGRGVGIYGYTF. CDR3 nucleotides: TGTGCCAGCAGCAGGGGCAGGGGGGTTGGTATCTATGGCTACACCTTC. The J gene is TRBJ1-2, the V gene TRBV21-1; whether TRBD1, the table's D call, matches the DNA was not checked. TRBV21-1 is shown as a pseudogene. This CDR3 spans 16 amino acids.

This clone has more than one count but fewer than ten. CDR3 DNA: TGTGCCAGCAGTACCTGGGGCCAGTCGAACACCGGGGAGCTGTTTTTT. Its translation: CASSTWGQSNTGELFF. The genes are TRBV28 and TRBJ2-2; D is perhaps TRBD1 (5 bases). V was trimmed by 5 bases and J by 0 bases, leaving 13 bases between them. The CDR3 spans 16 residues. Germline CDR1 is MDHEN and CDR2 is SYDVKM.

V is TRBV19 and J is TRBJ2-3; 8 bases map to TRBD1. CDR1 is LNHDA and CDR2 is SQIVND in the germline V gene (reference sequence). This CDR3 contains 15 residues. The V segment lost 1 base and the J segment 6 bases; nucleotides outside the gene matches: 6. CDR3 in amino acids: CASSIGQGSADTQYF. CDR3 nucleotides: TGTGCCAGTAGTATAGGACAGGGGTCGGCGGATACGCAGTATTTT.

The chain uses TRBV6-5 and TRBJ1-4; no firm D call. V lost 0 bases and J lost 5, with 7 bases in between. This CDR3 has 14 amino acids. Germline V gene data show CDR1 as MNHEY and CDR2 as SVGAGI. CDR3: CASSYSSGNEKLFF. The CDR3 coding sequence is TGTGCCAGCAGTTACTCATCCGGGAATGAAAAACTGTTTTTT.

J is TRBJ1-3 and V is TRBV11-2; TRBD1 matches 8 bases. Germline CDR1 and CDR2: SGHAT and FQNNGV. The CDR3 runs 15 residues. V lost 5 bases to trimming and J lost 4 bases; unmatched junction nucleotides: 7. The CDR3 nucleotides read TGTGCCAGCAGCAAACGACAGGGGCCGGGAAACACCATATATTTT. This codes for CASSKRQGPGNTIYF.

The chain is built from TRBV11-2 and TRBJ2-2; a possible D gene is TRBD1 (6 bases). V was trimmed by 3 bases and J by 0 bases, leaving 8 bases between them. CDR3 size: 15 residues. Germline CDR1 reads SGHAT; CDR2 reads FQNNGV. The CDR3 loop is CASSLGHSNTGELFF. The CDR3 nucleotides are TGTGCCAGCAGCTTGGGACATTCGAACACCGGGGAGCTGTTTTTT.

V gene TRBV27 combines with J gene TRBJ1-4, with D perhaps TRBD1 (6 bases). Trimming removed 8 bases from V and 3 bases from J, with 13 bases in between. Germline V CDR1 and CDR2: MNHEY, SMNVEV (reference sequence). The CDR3 loop spans 14 amino acids. The CDR3 DNA is TGTGCCAGCCGTATGGACAGAGCTAATGAAAAACTGTTTTTT. This gives the protein CASRMDRANEKLFF.